Listed below are T cell receptor beta chains from one sample, sequenced in a study of cytomegalovirus exposure and HLA in healthy donors. Clones were read by immunoSEQ multiplex PCR, and TCRdb kept only the in-frame ones, dropping some. The sample records 110,000 to 150,000 clones, approximately 79% being singletons. What was sequenced was PBMCs. Source of these receptors: a female donor in good health and CMV-seronegative. Both conserved end residues are part of each CDR3. Each record gives: J gene, V gene, D gene, clone size, CDR3 DNA, CDR3 protein. A D gene is named only where the DNA matches it firmly. Clone size is shown for a subset of rows, as once, few, many or a class of expanded clone.

>TRBJ2-7|TRBV6-1|TRBD1|.
TGTGCCAGCAGTGTCCGGGACAGCTCCTACGAGCAGTACTTC
CASSVRDSSYEQYF
>TRBJ2-3|TRBV5-1|TRBD2|.
TGCGCCAGCAGTCCGGGGGGAGTAGATACGCAGTATTTT
CASSPGGVDTQYF
>TRBJ1-2|TRBV5-6|TRBD1|.
TGTGCCAGCAGCTTGGAAGGGGGCGGTTACTATGGCTACACCTTC
CASSLEGGGYYGYTF
>TRBJ2-3|TRBV18|.|once
TGTGCCAGCTCACCAAACGGGGATAGCACAGATACGCAGTATTTT
CASSPNGDSTDTQYF
>TRBJ1-1|TRBV29-1|.|.
TGCAGCGTTCCCGACACAAACACTGAAGCTTTCTTT
CSVPDTNTEAFF
>TRBJ2-7|TRBV27|.|.
TGTGCCAGCAGGGAGGGGAACACCTACGAGCAGTACTTC
CASREGNTYEQYF
>TRBJ2-1|TRBV7-6|.|.
TGTGCCAGCAGCTTAGCAGGAGTTCAGAATGAGCAGTTCTTC
CASSLAGVQNEQFF
>TRBJ2-1|TRBV27|.|once
TGTGCCAGCAGTTTGCTAAGCTCCTACAATGAGCAGTTCTTC
CASSLLSSYNEQFF
>TRBJ1-2|TRBV15|TRBD1|.
TGTGCCACCAGCCTCGCAGGGGGGATTGGCGGCTACACCTTC
CATSLAGGIGGYTF
>TRBJ1-1|TRBV10-3|.|.
TGTGCCATCAGGAGGGAGTCCGACACTGAAGCTTTCTTT
CAIRRESDTEAFF
>TRBJ1-1|TRBV2|.|few
TGTGCCAGCAGTATGGGGGAGGGGACTGAAGCTTTCTTT
CASSMGEGTEAFF
>TRBJ2-2|TRBV2|TRBD1|.
TGTGCCAGTGGACAGGGTAGTTTCGCCGGGGAGCTGTTTTTT
CASGQGSFAGELFF
>TRBJ1-1|TRBV28|TRBD1|.
TGTGCCAGCAGTTTAGCGACAGGGCCGAACACTGAAGCTTTCTTT
CASSLATGPNTEAFF
>TRBJ2-7|TRBV6-6|.|.
TGTGCCAGCAGTTACGACAGGAGCTACGAGCAGTACTTC
CASSYDRSYEQYF
>TRBJ1-5|TRBV7-9|TRBD1|.
TGTGCCAGCGGAGGACAGGGTCAGCCCCAGCATTTT
CASGGQGQPQHF
>TRBJ2-1|TRBV5-1|TRBD2|.
TGCGCCAGCAGCCCCCTTAGGAGCGGGAAAAGGGATGAGCAGTTCTTC
CASSPLRSGKRDEQFF
>TRBJ2-7|TRBV25-1|TRBD2|once
TGTGCCAGCAGTGAAGGTTTGGGACAAGCGGGAGGGCGGGACGAGCAGTACTTC
CASSEGLGQAGGRDEQYF